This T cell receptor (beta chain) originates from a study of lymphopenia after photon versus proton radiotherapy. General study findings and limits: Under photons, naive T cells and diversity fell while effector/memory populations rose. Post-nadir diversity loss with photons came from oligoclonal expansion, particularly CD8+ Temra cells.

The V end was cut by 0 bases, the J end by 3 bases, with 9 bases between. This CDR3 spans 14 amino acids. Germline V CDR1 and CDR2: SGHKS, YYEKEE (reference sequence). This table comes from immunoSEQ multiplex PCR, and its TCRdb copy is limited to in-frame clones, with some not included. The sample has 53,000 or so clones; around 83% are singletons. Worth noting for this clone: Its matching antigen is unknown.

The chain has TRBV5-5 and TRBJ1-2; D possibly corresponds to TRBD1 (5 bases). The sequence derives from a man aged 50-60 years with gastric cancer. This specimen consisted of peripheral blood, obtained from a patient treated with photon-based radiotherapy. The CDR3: CASSLEDNYYGYTF. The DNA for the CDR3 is TGTGCCAGCAGCTTGGAGGACAACTACTATGGCTACACCTTC.